This record looks at one T cell receptor (beta chain) sequence and its context. Its target is not known. These data belong to a study of identical twins. cDNA molecules carried unique molecular identifiers, and template switching added a universal primer site. TCRdb itself ran the 5' RACE reads through MiXCR, one entry per CDR3 protein. The sample lists 300,000 to 400,000 distinct CDR3 sequences, 9% to 15% occurring once. The CDR3 consists of 15 residues. The V segment lost 8 bases and the J segment 7 bases; nucleotides outside the gene matches: 9. Germline CDR1 reads MDHEN; CDR2 reads SYDVKM. Study-level results: Beta clonotypes that were abundant in cord blood contained fewer insertions, a pattern absent from memory repertoires.

These data also featured in a second study, about yellow fever vaccine responses in identical twins.

The source material was CD8+ T cells sorted from blood. This chain links TRBV28 with TRBJ1-6, with TRBD1 matching over 9 bases. The TCR was taken from a woman aged 18-35 years in good health. CDR3 DNA: TGTGCCAGCGAGCCTGGACAGGGGCGAAATTCACCCCTCCACTTT. Protein sequence: CASEPGQGRNSPLHF.